These T cell receptor beta chains were read from a single sample in a study of T cells after yellow fever vaccination. TCRdb itself ran the 5' RACE reads through MiXCR, one entry per CDR3 protein. The profile shows more than 200,000 distinct CDR3 sequences, approximately 3.6% of them singletons. The source material was PBMCs, sampled 15 days after the yellow fever booster vaccination. These receptors all stem from a young man who received the YFV17D yellow fever vaccine. Each CDR3 is given without its conserved first and last residue. Fields, in order: V gene, clone size, CDR3 protein. For some rows the clone size is stated as once, few or many, or as a class when expanded; others skip it.

V: TRBV12-3/TRBV12-4
size: many
CDR3: ASGVGAGEAF

V: TRBV29-1
size: many
CDR3: SVDLLAIIGGAF

V: TRBV7-6
size: many
CDR3: ASSRDRPSGANVLT

V: TRBV19
size: many
CDR3: ASSAGTATNEKLF

V: TRBV4-1
size: many
CDR3: ASYPGLLAGGRSNEQF

V: TRBV7-6
size: many
CDR3: ASSLAAGLNSPLH

V: TRBV20-1
size: many
CDR3: SASSLAGVEETQY

V: TRBV5-1
size: many
CDR3: ASSLETGAGYT

V: TRBV6-2/TRBV6-3
size: many
CDR3: ASSPLAADTQY

V: TRBV4-1
size: -
CDR3: ASSQPGAYNEQF

V: TRBV6-5
size: many
CDR3: ASSSPVTGAQETQY

V: TRBV20-1
size: many
CDR3: SARDTFPQETQY

V: TRBV6-5
size: many
CDR3: ASSYSSGSTDTQY

V: TRBV20-1
size: many
CDR3: SAREQLMNTEAF

V: TRBV7-6
size: many
CDR3: ASSSPGSGSNEQF

V: TRBV9
size: many
CDR3: ASSVTATYNSPLH